The 16 T cell receptor beta chains below were found in one sample sequenced in a study of type 1 and type 2 diabetes patients. PCR was run on genomic DNA. Amplification of the beta chain CDR3 used 30 forward and 13 reverse multiplex primers. TCRdb re-analysed the multiplex PCR reads in MiXCR, keeping a single row per CDR3 protein. Among approximately 260,000 distinct CDR3 sequences listed, around 50% were seen once. The sequenced sample was peripheral blood mononuclear cells (PBMCs). The receptors derive from a man aged 18 to 35 with type 2 diabetes.

The chain joins TRBV19 to TRBJ1-2; the match to TRBD1 covers 7 bases. The germline gives CDR1 LNHDA, CDR2 SQIVND (reference sequence). Germline trimming cut 4 bases from V and 7 bases from J; bases unmatched to any gene: 9. The CDR3 sequence is 14 residues long. CDR3 residues: CASSNQGVSAGYTF. The CDR3 DNA reads TGTGCCAGTAGTAACCAGGGGGTCTCCGCTGGCTACACCTTC.

The rearrangement links TRBV7-3 to TRBJ1-6; TRBD1 is a possible D gene (5 bases). CDR1 and CDR2 from the germline V gene are SGHTA and FQGTGA. The V and J ends lost 4 bases and 7 bases respectively, with 8 bases between them. This CDR3 is built from 13 residues. CDR3 amino acids: CASSSTVNSPLHF. As DNA, the CDR3 is TGTGCCAGCAGCTCGACAGTAAATTCACCCCTCCACTTT.

This clonotype turned up a few times. The V gene is TRBV27, the J gene TRBJ2-2; 7 nucleotides align to TRBD1. The junction had 9 bases not matched to a gene; V was cut back by 5 bases and J by 0 bases. The germline gives CDR1 MNHEY, CDR2 SMNVEV (reference sequence). The CDR3 length is 17 residues. As DNA, the CDR3 is TGTGCCAGCAGTCCGACCTCCGGGACAGCGAACACCGGGGAGCTGTTTTTT. Amino acid sequence: CASSPTSGTANTGELFF.

The genes are TRBV10-2 and TRBJ2-3, with D uncertain. The CDR3 extends over 14 amino acids. Germline loops: CDR1 WSHSY, CDR2 SAAADI. Trimming took off 7 bases at V and 2 bases at J, with 13 bases between the two ends. CDR3 in amino acids: CASTGRKITDTQYF. CDR3 bases: TGCGCCAGCACGGGCAGGAAGATCACAGATACGCAGTATTTT.

CDR3 in amino acids: CASKRLAGPDTQYF. The CDR3 nucleotides are TGTGCCAGTAAGAGACTAGCGGGCCCAGATACGCAGTATTTT. This rearrangement joins TRBV19 to TRBJ2-3, with 10 bases matching TRBD2. J lost 4 bases, V lost 7 bases, and 5 bases had no gene match. The CDR3 is 14 residues long. From germline, CDR1 is LNHDA and CDR2 SQIVND (reference sequence).

The sample holds a few counts of this clonotype. This chain links TRBV20-1 with TRBJ2-7, with D maybe TRBD1 (5 bases). Deletions cut 7 bases from V and 1 base from J, with 8 bases between. The germline gives CDR1 DFQATT, CDR2 SNEGSKA (reference sequence). The CDR3 sequence is 11 residues long. The DNA for the CDR3 is TGCAGTGGGAGACAGTCCTACGAGCAGTACTTC. The encoded protein is CSGRQSYEQYF.

The chain employs TRBV19 and TRBJ2-5; D ambiguous. Germline lookup yields CDR1 LNHDA and CDR2 SQIVND (reference sequence). Between the trimmed V and J ends, which lost 3 bases and 2 bases, there was a span of 7 bases. The CDR3 totals 13 residues. The CDR3 DNA is TGTGCCAGTAGTATGACACAGCAAGAGACCCAGTACTTC. Translation gives CASSMTQQETQYF. The whole variable domain, remainder taken from reference TRBV19 and TRBJ2-5, is DGGITQSPKYLFRKEGQNVTLSCEQNLNHDAMYWYRQDPGQGLRLIYYSQIVNDFQKGDIAEGYSVSREKKESFPLTVTSAQKNPTAFYLCASSMTQQETQYFGPGTRLLVL.

This sequence joins TRBV10-3 and TRBJ1-1; D is undetermined. The CDR3 runs to 13 residues. CDR1 and CDR2 (germline): ENHRY, SYGVKD. Trimming pared 10 bases from V and 0 bases from J, leaving 12 bases between. The CDR3 bases are TGTGCCACCCAAAGGGAAGTGAACACTGAAGCTTTCTTT. Its protein is CATQREVNTEAFF.

This clonotype was picked up many times. J is TRBJ2-3 and V is TRBV7-6; perhaps TRBD1 as D (5 bases). Trimming removed 5 bases from V and 4 bases from J, with 7 bases in between. The germline gives CDR1 SGHVS, CDR2 FNYEAQ. This CDR3 comprises 12 residues. The CDR3 DNA is TGTGCCAGCAGCGAGACAGCAGATACGCAGTATTTT. Encoded protein: CASSETADTQYF.

This clonotype was counted a single time. The CDR3 reads CASVGVGEKLFF. CDR3 coding DNA: TGTGCCAGCGTGGGGGTTGGGGAAAAACTGTTTTTT. J is TRBJ1-4 and V is TRBV12-3 or TRBV12-4, with D tentatively TRBD1 (5 bases). There are 12 residues in the CDR3. Trimming removed 8 bases at V and 8 bases at J, with 12 bases between.

The V gene is TRBV2, the J gene TRBJ1-4, with TRBD1 identical over 7 bases. Per the germline V gene, CDR1 is SNHLY and CDR2 is FYNNEI. V gave up 4 bases and J gave up 10 bases; unmatched junction bases: 12. The CDR3 sequence is 15 residues long. CDR3 in DNA: TGTGCCAGCAGTGCCCAGGGGGGGAATGATGGAAAACTGTTTTTT. It yields the protein CASSAQGGNDGKLFF.

This clonotype turned up a few times. This chain links TRBV27 with TRBJ2-7, with no clear D. The V gene lost 3 bases and the J gene lost 6 bases, with 9 bases spanning the gap. The CDR3 extends over 12 amino acids. The germline CDR1 and CDR2 sequences are MNHEY and SMNVEV (reference sequence). The CDR3 DNA sequence: TGTGCCAGCAGTTTGATAGGGTCCGAGCAGTACTTC. It translates to CASSLIGSEQYF.

J is TRBJ2-5 and V is TRBV4-2; no definite D call. The germline CDR1 and CDR2 sequences are LGHNA and YNFKEQ. CDR3 length: 14 amino acids. V gave up 1 base and J gave up 5 bases, with 11 bases separating them. In DNA form, the CDR3 reads TGTGCCAGCAGCCAAGTGCGTAGTTCCGAGACCCAGTACTTC. Translating it yields CASSQVRSSETQYF.

For the CDR3, the DNA is TGTGCCTACAGTCGGGGGGGAGATCAAGAGACCCAGTACTTC. It translates to CAYSRGGDQETQYF. This chain joins TRBV10-3 and TRBJ2-5; 8 bases are shared with TRBD2. The germline gives CDR1 ENHRY, CDR2 SYGVKD. V trimming: 11 bases; J trimming: 2 bases; junction bases outside the gene matches: 10. CDR3 length equals 14 residues.

This clonotype was detected only a few times. The chain joins TRBV2 to TRBJ2-7; possible D gene TRBD1, 5 bases. The CDR3 sequence is 16 residues long. Germline V gene sequence: CDR1 SNHLY, CDR2 FYNNEI. The V end lost 5 bases, the J end lost 2 bases, and 19 bases lay between the germline ends. This chain's CDR3 is CASSTSARQTPYEQYF. For the CDR3, the DNA is TGTGCCAGCAGTACCTCCGCCCGACAGACTCCCTACGAGCAGTACTTC.

The chain uses TRBV6-1 and TRBJ1-2; D call uncertain. Germline V CDR1 and CDR2: MNHNS, SASEGT. The V end lost 8 bases, the J end lost 5 bases, and 18 bases lay between the germline ends. CDR3 length: 14 amino acids. Here the CDR3 reads CASDLGNRLYGYTF. As DNA, the CDR3 is TGTGCCAGCGACTTGGGCAACAGACTATATGGCTACACCTTC.